This TCR beta chain was identified in a study of beta chain features in type 1 diabetes. The table lists this clone with a few counts. The antigen is unknown. The isolated RNA, all of it, was reverse transcribed, so expressed TCRB transcripts were what got sequenced. Profiled with immunoSEQ multiplex PCR; TCRdb holds only in-frame clones, not every one. The data contain about 240,000 clones, over 11% of them singletons. The CDR3 has 15 residues. Looked up from germline, CDR1 is SGHRS and CDR2 is YFSETQ. Trimming took off 4 bases at V and 1 base at J, with 9 bases between the two ends. Whole-study results and caveats: People with Type 1 diabetes carried modestly yet significantly shorter TCRB CDR3s in all four CD4+ subsets.

The TCR originated in a man aged 30 to 39 with type 1 diabetes. Sequencing used naive CD4+ T cells from blood. This rearrangement joins TRBV5-1 to TRBJ2-6; perhaps TRBD2 as D (6 bases). DNA for the CDR3: TGCGCCAGCAGCCTCCGGGGGTCTGGGGCCAACGTCCTGACTTTC. It codes for CASSLRGSGANVLTF.